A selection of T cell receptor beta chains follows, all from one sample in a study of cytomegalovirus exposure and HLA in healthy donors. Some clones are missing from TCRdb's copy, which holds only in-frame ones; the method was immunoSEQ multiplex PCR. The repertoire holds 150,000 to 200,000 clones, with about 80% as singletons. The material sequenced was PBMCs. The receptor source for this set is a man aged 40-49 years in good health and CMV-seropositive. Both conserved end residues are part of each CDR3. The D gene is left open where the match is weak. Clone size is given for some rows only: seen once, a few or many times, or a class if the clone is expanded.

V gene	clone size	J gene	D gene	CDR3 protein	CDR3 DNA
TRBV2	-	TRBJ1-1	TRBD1	CASSPQGQGTEAFF	TGTGCCAGCAGTCCCCAGGGACAGGGAACTGAAGCTTTCTTT
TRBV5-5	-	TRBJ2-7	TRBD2	CASSSELATASYEQYF	TGTGCCAGCAGCTCCGAACTAGCGACCGCCTCCTACGAGCAGTACTTC
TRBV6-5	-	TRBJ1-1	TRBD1	CASSYSGQVNTEAFF	TGTGCCAGCAGTTACTCGGGACAGGTGAACACTGAAGCTTTCTTT
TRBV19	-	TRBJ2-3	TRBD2	CASSIRRGVDTQYF	TGTGCCAGTAGTATACGACGGGGGGTAGATACGCAGTATTTT
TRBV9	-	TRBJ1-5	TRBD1	CASSVQGTGGIVLQPQHF	TGTGCCAGCAGCGTACAGGGGACAGGGGGGATTGTCTTGCAGCCCCAGCATTTT
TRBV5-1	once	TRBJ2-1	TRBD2	CASGPGRRGGPLDEQFF	TGCGCCAGCGGCCCGGGGCGGCGGGGGGGCCCTTTGGATGAGCAGTTCTTC
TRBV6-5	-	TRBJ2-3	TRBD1	CASSPGTGSDTQYF	TGTGCCAGCTCCCCCGGGACAGGTTCAGATACGCAGTATTTT
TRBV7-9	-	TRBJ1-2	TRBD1	CASSLRDRAYGYTF	TGTGCCAGCAGCTTGAGGGACAGGGCGTATGGCTACACCTTC
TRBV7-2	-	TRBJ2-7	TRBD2	CASTHTSGGYEQYF	TGTGCCAGCACCCATACTAGCGGGGGATACGAGCAGTACTTC
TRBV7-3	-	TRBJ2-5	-	CASSLNGVSGETQYF	TGTGCCAGCAGCTTAAACGGGGTTTCGGGAGAGACCCAGTACTTC
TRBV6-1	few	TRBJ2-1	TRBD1	CASRRQGAYNEQFF	TGTGCCAGCAGACGACAGGGGGCCTACAATGAGCAGTTCTTC
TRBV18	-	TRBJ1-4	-	CASSPGQPTTNEKLFF	TGTGCCAGCTCCCCCGGACAGCCCACAACTAATGAAAAACTGTTTTTT
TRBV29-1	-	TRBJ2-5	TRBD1	CSVGDWIAGGETQYF	TGCAGCGTGGGAGACTGGATTGCAGGGGGCGAGACCCAGTACTTC
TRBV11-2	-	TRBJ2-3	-	CASPPRDAGDTQYF	TGTGCCAGCCCCCCCAGAGACGCGGGAGATACGCAGTATTTT
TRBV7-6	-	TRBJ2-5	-	CASSLGRERETQYF	TGTGCCAGCAGCTTAGGACGGGAACGGGAGACCCAGTACTTC
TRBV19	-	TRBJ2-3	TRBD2	CASSIAASGSTDTQYF	TGTGCCAGTAGTATAGCGGCTAGCGGGAGCACAGATACGCAGTATTTT
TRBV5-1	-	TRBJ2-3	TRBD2	CASSYLAGGTDTQYF	TGCGCCAGCAGCTATTTAGCGGGGGGGACAGATACGCAGTATTTT
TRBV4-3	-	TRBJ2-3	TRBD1	CASSQLTGGGTDTQYF	TGCGCCAGCAGCCAACTAACAGGGGGCGGTACAGATACGCAGTATTTT
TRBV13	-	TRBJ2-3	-	CASSLGVEDTQYF	TGTGCCAGCAGCTTAGGTGTTGAGGATACGCAGTATTTT
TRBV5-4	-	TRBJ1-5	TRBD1	CASSSTGTVDQPQHF	TGTGCCAGCAGCTCGACCGGGACAGTCGATCAGCCCCAGCATTTT
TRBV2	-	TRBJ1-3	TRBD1	CASSVEGARISGNTIYF	TGTGCCAGCAGTGTGGAGGGGGCGCGGATCTCTGGAAACACCATATATTTT
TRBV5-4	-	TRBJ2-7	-	CASSPRAGSSYEQYF	TGTGCCAGCAGCCCCAGGGCGGGAAGCTCCTACGAGCAGTACTTC
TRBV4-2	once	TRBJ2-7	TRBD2	CASSQEGPGGPYEQYF	TGTGCCAGCAGCCAAGAGGGTCCGGGAGGCCCCTACGAGCAGTACTTC
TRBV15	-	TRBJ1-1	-	CATSRGGRADTEAFF	TGTGCCACCAGCAGAGGAGGCCGAGCCGACACTGAAGCTTTCTTT
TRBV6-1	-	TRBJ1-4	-	CASSDVLEGRATNEKLFF	TGTGCCAGCAGTGACGTTTTGGAGGGGAGGGCAACTAATGAAAAACTGTTTTTT
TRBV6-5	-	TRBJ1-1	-	CASSYNPRSTEAFF	TGTGCCAGCAGTTACAACCCGAGGAGCACTGAAGCTTTCTTT
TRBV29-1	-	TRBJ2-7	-	CSVAGGNDEQYF	TGCAGCGTGGCTGGCGGGAACGACGAGCAGTACTTC
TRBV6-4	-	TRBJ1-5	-	CASSGRQEYPKPQHF	TGTGCCAGCAGTGGGAGACAGGAGTACCCCAAGCCCCAGCATTTT
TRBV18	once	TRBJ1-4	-	CASSPNGGDNNEKLFF	TGTGCCAGCTCACCCAACGGGGGAGACAATAATGAAAAACTGTTTTTT
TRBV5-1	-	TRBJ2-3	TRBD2	CASSLTSGGLADTQYF	TGCGCCAGCAGCCTCACTAGCGGGGGGCTCGCAGATACGCAGTATTTT
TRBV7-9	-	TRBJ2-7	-	CSSSFSGEQYF	TGTTCCAGCAGCTTTAGCGGCGAGCAGTACTTC